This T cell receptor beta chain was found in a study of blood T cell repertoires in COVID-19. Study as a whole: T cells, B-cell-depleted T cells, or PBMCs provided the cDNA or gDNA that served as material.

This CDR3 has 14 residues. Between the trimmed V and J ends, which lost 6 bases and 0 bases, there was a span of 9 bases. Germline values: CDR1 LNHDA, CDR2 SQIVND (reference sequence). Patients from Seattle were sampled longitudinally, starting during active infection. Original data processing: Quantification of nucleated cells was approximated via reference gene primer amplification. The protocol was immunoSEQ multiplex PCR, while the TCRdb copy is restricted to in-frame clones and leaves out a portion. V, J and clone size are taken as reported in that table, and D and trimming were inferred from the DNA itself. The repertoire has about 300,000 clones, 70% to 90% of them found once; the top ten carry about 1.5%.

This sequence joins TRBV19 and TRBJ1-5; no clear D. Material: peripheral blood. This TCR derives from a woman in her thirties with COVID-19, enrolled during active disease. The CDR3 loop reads CASSPRSSNQPQHF. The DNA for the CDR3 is TGTGCCAGTAGCCCACGGAGTAGCAATCAGCCCCAGCATTTT.